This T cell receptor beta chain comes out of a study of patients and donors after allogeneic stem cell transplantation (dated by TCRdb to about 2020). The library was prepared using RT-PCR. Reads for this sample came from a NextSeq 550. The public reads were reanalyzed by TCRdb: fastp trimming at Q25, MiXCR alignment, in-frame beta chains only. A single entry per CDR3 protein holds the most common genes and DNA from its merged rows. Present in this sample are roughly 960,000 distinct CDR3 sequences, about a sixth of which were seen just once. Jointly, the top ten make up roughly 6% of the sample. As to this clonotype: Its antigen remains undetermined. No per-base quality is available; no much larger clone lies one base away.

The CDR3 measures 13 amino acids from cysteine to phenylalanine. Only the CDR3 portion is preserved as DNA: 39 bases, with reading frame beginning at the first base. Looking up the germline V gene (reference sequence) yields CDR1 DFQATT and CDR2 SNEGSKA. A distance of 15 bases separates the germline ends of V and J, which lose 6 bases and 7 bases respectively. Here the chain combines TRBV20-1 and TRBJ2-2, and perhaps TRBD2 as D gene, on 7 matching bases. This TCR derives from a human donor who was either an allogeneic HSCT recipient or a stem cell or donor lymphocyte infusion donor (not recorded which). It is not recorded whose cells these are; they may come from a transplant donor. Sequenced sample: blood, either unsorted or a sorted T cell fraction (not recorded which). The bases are TGCAGTGCCCCTGGGGGGGCCGGCGGGGAGCTGTTTTTT. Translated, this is CSAPGGAGGELFF.